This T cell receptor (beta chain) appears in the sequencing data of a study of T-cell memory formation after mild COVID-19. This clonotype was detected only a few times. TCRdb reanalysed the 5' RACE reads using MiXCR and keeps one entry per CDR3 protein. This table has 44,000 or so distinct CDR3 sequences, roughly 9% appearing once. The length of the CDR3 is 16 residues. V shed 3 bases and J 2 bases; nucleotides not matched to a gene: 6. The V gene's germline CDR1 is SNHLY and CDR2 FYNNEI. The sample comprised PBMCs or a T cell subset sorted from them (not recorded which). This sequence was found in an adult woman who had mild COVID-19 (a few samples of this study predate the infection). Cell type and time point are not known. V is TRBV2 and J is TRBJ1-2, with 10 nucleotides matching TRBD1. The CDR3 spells CASSDNGQGGNYGYTF. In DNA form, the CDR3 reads TGTGCCAGCAGTGACAATGGACAGGGGGGGAACTATGGCTACACCTTC. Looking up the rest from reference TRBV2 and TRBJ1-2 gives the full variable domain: EPEVTQTPSHQVTQMGQEVILRCVPISNHLYFYWYRQILGQKVEFLVSFYNNEISEKSEIFDDQFSVERPDGSNFTLKIRSTKLEDSAMYFCASSDNGQGGNYGYTFGSGTRLTVV.